This is a list of T cell receptor beta chains from one sample in a study of molecular identifiers for immune sequencing clone quantification. TCRdb itself ran the PCR reads through MiXCR, one entry per CDR3 protein. This sample has some 590,000 distinct CDR3 sequences; about 25% occur once, and the top ten carry roughly 0.83%. Sequenced input: naive CD8+ T cells from blood, with Jurkat cell RNA spiked in. The receptors derive from a human donor in good health. Some libraries in this study had Jurkat cell RNA spiked in. CDR3s include the opening cysteine and the closing phenylalanine or tryptophan. The D gene is left open where the match is weak. Not every row has a clone size; where given, it reads once, few, many or a size class.

NA	NA	TRBJ1-4	TRBV20-1	17	TGCAGTGCTAGAGAAAAAGGCAGGTCGAGAACTAATGAAAAACTGTTTTTT	CSAREKGRSRTNEKLFF
TRBD2	once	TRBJ2-1	TRBV19	15	TGTGCCAGTACCATGGCCGGGAGGTCGAACAATGAGCAGTTCTTC	CASTMAGRSNNEQFF
NA	NA	TRBJ2-7	TRBV3-1	12	TGTGCCGGCAGTCCGGCGGGCTACGAGCAGTACTTC	CAGSPAGYEQYF
TRBD1	NA	TRBJ2-7	TRBV7-9	16	TGTGCCAGCAGCTCCACAAGTGGGACAGGCTTCTACGAGCGGTACTTC	CASSSTSGTGFYERYF
TRBD1	NA	TRBJ1-4	TRBV7-9	16	TGTGCCAGCAGCATCACCCAGACAGGGAGGGAAGAAAAACTGTTTTTT	CASSITQTGREEKLFF
NA	NA	TRBJ1-5	TRBV27	15	TGTGCCAGCAGTTTATACGCGGGATACGGACAGCCCCAGCATTTT	CASSLYAGYGQPQHF
NA	NA	TRBJ1-1	TRBV30	12	TGTGCCTGCCGGCGCCGGCCCACTGCCGCTTTCTTT	CACRRRPTAAFF
NA	few	TRBJ2-1	TRBV11-2	18	TGTGCCAGCAGCTTCTACCCAGACATATCCCCCCATTCCAATGAGCAGTTCTTC	CASSFYPDISPHSNEQFF
TRBD1	many	TRBJ2-3	TRBV9	16	TGTGCCAGCAGCGTAGGCGTCGGACAGGTGGCAGATACGCAGTATTTT	CASSVGVGQVADTQYF
NA	NA	TRBJ1-4	TRBV4-1	16	TGCGCCAGCAGCCATGCCGTGGGGGGGCTAGCTGAAAAACTGTTTTTT	CASSHAVGGLAEKLFF
TRBD1	many	TRBJ1-5	TRBV10-2	13	TGCGCCAGCGGCCGGGACAGGAATCAGCCCCAGCATTTT	CASGRDRNQPQHF
TRBD1	NA	TRBJ1-5	TRBV20-1	17	TGCAGTGCTAAGGGGTACACGGACGACAGGGACAATCAGCCCCAGCATTTT	CSAKGYTDDRDNQPQHF
NA	many	TRBJ2-7	TRBV4-3	15	TGCGCCAGCAGCCCCACGGGGGACGTTTCCTACGAGCAGTACTTC	CASSPTGDVSYEQYF
NA	NA	TRBJ2-7	TRBV5-8	16	TGTGCCAGCAGCGGAAGGACAGTACTTAGCTCCTACGAGCAGTACTTC	CASSGRTVLSSYEQYF
NA	NA	TRBJ1-6	TRBV11-2	15	TGTGCCCCCACGGGGGTGGGGGGTTCCAATTCACCCCTCCACTTT	CAPTGVGGSNSPLHF
NA	many	TRBJ2-5	TRBV18	12	TGTGCCAGCAGCCCCCCCTCTGAGACCCAGTACTTC	CASSPPSETQYF
NA	NA	TRBJ1-5	TRBV6-2/TRBV6-3	15	TGTGCCAGCAGGGGTTTTGGAGGGATCAATCAGCCCCAGCATTTT	CASRGFGGINQPQHF
TRBD1	NA	TRBJ2-2	TRBV7-8	17	TGTGCCAGCAGCAGGACCGGGACAGGGGTGAACACCGGGGAGCTGTTTTTT	CASSRTGTGVNTGELFF
NA	few	TRBJ1-2	TRBV27	14	TGTGCCAGCAGTTTAAGACAGGCTAACTATGGCTACACCTTC	CASSLRQANYGYTF
NA	many	TRBJ2-7	TRBV28	13	TGTGCCAGCAGTTATCGGGGTCCCTACGAGCAGTACTTC	CASSYRGPYEQYF
NA	NA	TRBJ1-2	TRBV7-9	13	TGTGCCAGCAGCTCCAGAGAAGACTATGGCTACACCTTC	CASSSREDYGYTF
TRBD2	NA	TRBJ2-1	TRBV11-2	20	TGTGCCAGCAGCCCGAGACTAGCGGGGGGGCCTCAGATTAACTACAATGAGCAGTTCTTC	CASSPRLAGGPQINYNEQFF
NA	many	TRBJ1-2	TRBV6-6	14	TGTGCCAGCAGTATCGGACAGCGGTTCTATGGCTACACCTTC	CASSIGQRFYGYTF
NA	few	TRBJ2-2	TRBV27	15	TGTGCCAGCAGTTTAAACTCAGGGTTCACCGGGGAGCTGTTTTTT	CASSLNSGFTGELFF
TRBD2	NA	TRBJ2-7	TRBV2	16	TGTGCCAGTAGCTTCTATCCGGGACTAAGCACTTTGGAGCAGTACTTC	CASSFYPGLSTLEQYF
TRBD2	many	TRBJ2-1	TRBV5-1	17	TGCGCCAGCAGCTCCCCGAGGGTAGGGCGGGAGGGCCGTGAGCAGTTCTTC	CASSSPRVGREGREQFF
NA	many	TRBJ1-1	TRBV20-1	13	TGCAGTGCTAGCCTTACAGCGAACACTGAAGCTTTCTTT	CSASLTANTEAFF
TRBD2	few	TRBJ2-3	TRBV27	16	TGTGCCAGCAGTCCCTTAGCGGGAGCCAAAGCAGATACGCAGTATTTT	CASSPLAGAKADTQYF
NA	NA	TRBJ1-1	TRBV19	14	TGTGCCAGTAGTATCTGGACGACTAACACTGAAGCTTTCTTT	CASSIWTTNTEAFF
NA	NA	TRBJ2-6	TRBV12-3/TRBV12-4	14	TGTGTCAGCAAGCCGGCCTCTGGGGCCAACGTCCTGACTTTC	CVSKPASGANVLTF
NA	many	TRBJ1-1	TRBV13	16	TGTGCCAGCAGCTTACCCCCAGGCACAGTCAACACTGAAGCTTTCTTT	CASSLPPGTVNTEAFF
NA	many	TRBJ2-4	TRBV19	15	TGTGCCATCGTTGGGACTGTATGGATCAAAAACATTCAGTACTTC	CAIVGTVWIKNIQYF
TRBD2	many	TRBJ2-4	TRBV28	18	TGTGCCAGCAGTTTGGGGACTAGCGGGGGGCTAGCCAAAAACATTCAGTACTTC	CASSLGTSGGLAKNIQYF
NA	NA	TRBJ1-1	TRBV13	12	TGTGCCAGCTGCAGGGTGAACACTGAAGCTTTCTTT	CASCRVNTEAFF
TRBD2	NA	TRBJ2-5	TRBV4-1	15	TGCGCCAGCAGCCAGGAGAAGCGGGAGACAGAGCCCCAGTACTTC	CASSQEKRETEPQYF
NA	many	TRBJ1-1	TRBV18	14	TGTGCCAGCTCACCACCGGTGTTCACGGCTGAAGCTTTCTTT	CASSPPVFTAEAFF
NA	many	TRBJ1-1	TRBV5-1	13	TGCGCCAGCAGGAGGGGAGGATACACTGAAGCTTTCTTT	CASRRGGYTEAFF
NA	few	TRBJ2-3	TRBV20-1	15	TGCAGTGCTAGAGATACGGGGGAGAGCACAGATACGCAGTATTTT	CSARDTGESTDTQYF
NA	NA	TRBJ2-3	TRBV27	16	TGTGCCAGCAGTTTGCTCGCGGCCCTCTCCGGGGATACGCAGTATTTT	CASSLLAALSGDTQYF
TRBD1	NA	TRBJ2-7	TRBV5-1	16	TGCGCCAGCAGTCCGAACCCGGGACAGGGGACCTACGAGCAGTACTTC	CASSPNPGQGTYEQYF
NA	many	TRBJ1-1	TRBV7-2	14	TGTGCCAGCAGCTTAGGATTGGGTTCCACTGAAGCTTTCTTT	CASSLGLGSTEAFF
TRBD1	many	TRBJ2-7	TRBV20-1	15	TGCAGTGCTAGATTCGGGGGACAGGGTCCCTACGAGCAGTACTTC	CSARFGGQGPYEQYF
NA	few	TRBJ2-7	TRBV7-6	15	TGTGCCAGCAGTTTCCTGGCGGCGGGGACCTACGAGCAGTACTTC	CASSFLAAGTYEQYF
NA	NA	TRBJ2-1	TRBV7-9	14	TGTGCCAGTTTCAGGGTAGGGGTCCACAATGAGCAGTTCTTC	CASFRVGVHNEQFF